This TCR beta chain was observed in a study of cytomegalovirus exposure and HLA in healthy donors. Primers included in the PCR were 60 Vbeta and 13 Jbeta primers. The protocol was immunoSEQ multiplex PCR, while the TCRdb copy is restricted to in-frame clones and leaves out a portion. The sample lists 150,000 to 200,000 clones, around 78% occurring once. Losses at the gene ends were 1 base for V and 5 bases for J; bases not matched to a gene: 4. The CDR3 extends over 14 amino acids. Per germline, CDR1 MGHRA and CDR2 YSYEKL. The source material was PBMCs. The rearrangement joins TRBV4-1 to TRBJ2-7, with 8 bases matching TRBD1. This TCR came from a woman younger than 45 in good health and CMV-seropositive. The CDR3 loop reads CASSQADRAHEQYF. CDR3 DNA sequence: TGCGCCAGCAGCCAAGCGGACAGGGCCCACGAGCAGTACTTC.